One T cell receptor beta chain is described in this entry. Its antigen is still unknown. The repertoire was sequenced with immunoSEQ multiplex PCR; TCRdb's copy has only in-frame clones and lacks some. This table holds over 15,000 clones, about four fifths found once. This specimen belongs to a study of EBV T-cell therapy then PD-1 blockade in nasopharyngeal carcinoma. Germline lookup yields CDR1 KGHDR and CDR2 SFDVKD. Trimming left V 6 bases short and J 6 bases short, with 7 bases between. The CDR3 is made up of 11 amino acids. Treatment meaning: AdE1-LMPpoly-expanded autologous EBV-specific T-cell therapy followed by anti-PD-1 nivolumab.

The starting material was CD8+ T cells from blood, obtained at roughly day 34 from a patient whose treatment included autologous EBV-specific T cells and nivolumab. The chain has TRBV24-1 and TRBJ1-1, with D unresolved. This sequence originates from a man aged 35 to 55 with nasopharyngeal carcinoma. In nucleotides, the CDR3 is TGTGCCACCAGTTCCCGGGCTGAAGCTTTCTTT. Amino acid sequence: CATSSRAEAFF.